This T cell receptor (beta chain) originates from a study of OX40 agonist ivuxolimab in advanced cancers. Study summary: Patients treated during dose escalation were battling hepatocellular carcinoma, melanoma, renal cell or head and neck cancer.

General observations from the study: Dosing at 0.1 to 3.0 mg/kg was accompanied by clonal expansion of CD4+ and CD8+ blood T cells by week 6.

CDR1 is GTSNPN, CDR2 SVGIG, per germline (reference sequence). This CDR3 has 14 residues. V was pared by 2 bases and J by 15 bases, with 23 bases between. The data were produced by immunoSEQ multiplex PCR, yet TCRdb's version contains in-frame clones alone and is incomplete. The sample lists roughly 55,000 clones, nearly 80% occurring once. With regard to this clone: Its antigen is currently unknown.

Sequencing used CD4+ or CD8+ T cells sorted from blood, obtained in a trial of the OX40 agonist ivuxolimab. This TCR derives from an adult with an advanced solid tumor such as melanoma, head and neck, liver or kidney cancer. V and J are TRBV30 and TRBJ2-1; either TRBD1 or TRBD2 may fit D (7 bases each). The CDR3 loop reads CAWSRGLAARMGFF. The DNA for the CDR3 is TGTGCCTGGAGTAGGGGGCTAGCGGCGCGGATGGGGTTCTTC.